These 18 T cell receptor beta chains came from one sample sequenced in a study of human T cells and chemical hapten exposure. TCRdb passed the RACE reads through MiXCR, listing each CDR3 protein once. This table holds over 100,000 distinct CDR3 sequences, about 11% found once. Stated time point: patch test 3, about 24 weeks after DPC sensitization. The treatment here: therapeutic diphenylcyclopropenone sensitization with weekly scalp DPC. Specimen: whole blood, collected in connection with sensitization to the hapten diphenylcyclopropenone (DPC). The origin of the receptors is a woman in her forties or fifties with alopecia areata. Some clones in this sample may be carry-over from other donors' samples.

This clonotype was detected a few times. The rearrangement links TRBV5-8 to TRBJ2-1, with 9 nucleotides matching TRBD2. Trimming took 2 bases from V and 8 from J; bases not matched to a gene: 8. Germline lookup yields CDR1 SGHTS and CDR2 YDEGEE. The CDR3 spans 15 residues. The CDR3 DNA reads TGTGCCAGCAGCTTCACGGCTAGCGGGGTTCATGAGCAGTTCTTC. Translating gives CASSFTASGVHEQFF. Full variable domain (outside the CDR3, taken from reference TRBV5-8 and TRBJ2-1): EAGVTQSPTHLIKTRGQQATLRCSPISGHTSVYWYQQALGLGLQFLLWYDEGEERNRGNFPPRFSGRQFPNYSSELNVNALELEDSALYLCASSFTASGVHEQFFGPGTRLTVL.

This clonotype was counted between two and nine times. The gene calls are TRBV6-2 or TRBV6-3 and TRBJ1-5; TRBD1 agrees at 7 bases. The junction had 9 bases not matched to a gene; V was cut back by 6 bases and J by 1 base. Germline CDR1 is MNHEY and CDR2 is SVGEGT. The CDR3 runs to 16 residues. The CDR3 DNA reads TGTGCCAGCAGCAGAAACGCGGGACAGAGCAATCAGCCCCAGCATTTT. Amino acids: CASSRNAGQSNQPQHF.

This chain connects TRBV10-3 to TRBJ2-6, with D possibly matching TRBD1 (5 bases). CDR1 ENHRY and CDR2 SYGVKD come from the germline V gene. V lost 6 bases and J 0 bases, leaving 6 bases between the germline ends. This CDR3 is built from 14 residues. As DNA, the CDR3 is TGTGCCATCAGGACAGACTCTGGGGCCAACGTCCTGACTTTC. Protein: CAIRTDSGANVLTF.

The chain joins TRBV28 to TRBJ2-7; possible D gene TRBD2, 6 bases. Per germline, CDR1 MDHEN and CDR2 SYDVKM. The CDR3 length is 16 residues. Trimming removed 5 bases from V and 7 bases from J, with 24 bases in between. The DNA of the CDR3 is TGTGCCAGCAGTCCGGGAGATTACGTTCTCTCTGGGGAGCAGTACTTC. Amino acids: CASSPGDYVLSGEQYF.

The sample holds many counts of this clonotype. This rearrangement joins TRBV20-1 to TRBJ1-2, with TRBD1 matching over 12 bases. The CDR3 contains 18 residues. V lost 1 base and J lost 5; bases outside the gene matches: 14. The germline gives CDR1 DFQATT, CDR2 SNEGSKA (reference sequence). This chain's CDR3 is CSARAGTGGELRLYGYTF. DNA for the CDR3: TGCAGTGCTAGAGCCGGGACAGGGGGCGAGCTTCGGTTATATGGCTACACCTTC.

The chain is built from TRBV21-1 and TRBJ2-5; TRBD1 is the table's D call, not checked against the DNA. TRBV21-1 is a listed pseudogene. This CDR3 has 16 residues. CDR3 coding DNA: TGTGCCCCCTGTGCGGGACAAGGACAGGATCTTGAGACCCAGTACTTC. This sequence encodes CAPCAGQGQDLETQYF.

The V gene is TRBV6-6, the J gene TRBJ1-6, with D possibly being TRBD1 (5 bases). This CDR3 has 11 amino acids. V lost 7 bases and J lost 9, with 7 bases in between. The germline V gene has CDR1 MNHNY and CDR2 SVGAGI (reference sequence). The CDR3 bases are TGTGCCAGCACGGGGGGTTCACCCCTCCACTTT. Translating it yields CASTGGSPLHF.

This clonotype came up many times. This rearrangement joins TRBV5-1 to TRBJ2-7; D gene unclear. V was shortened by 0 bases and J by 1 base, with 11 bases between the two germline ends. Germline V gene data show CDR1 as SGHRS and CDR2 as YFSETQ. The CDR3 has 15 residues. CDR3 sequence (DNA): TGCGCCAGCAGCTTGGACGAGGCTGGGTCCTACGAGCAGTACTTC. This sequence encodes CASSLDEAGSYEQYF.

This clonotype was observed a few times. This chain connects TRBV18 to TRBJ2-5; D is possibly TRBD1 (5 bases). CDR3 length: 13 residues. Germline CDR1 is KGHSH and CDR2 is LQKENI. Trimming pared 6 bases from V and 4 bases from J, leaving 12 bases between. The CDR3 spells CASSAGNGETQYF. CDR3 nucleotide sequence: TGTGCCAGCTCGGCAGGGAACGGAGAGACCCAGTACTTC.

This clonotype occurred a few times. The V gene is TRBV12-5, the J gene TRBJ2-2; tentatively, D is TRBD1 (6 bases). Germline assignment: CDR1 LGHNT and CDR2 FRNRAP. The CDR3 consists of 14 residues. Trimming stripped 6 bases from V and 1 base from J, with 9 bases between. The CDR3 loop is CASGSGQNTGELFF. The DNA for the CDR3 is TGTGCTAGTGGGTCGGGACAGAACACCGGGGAGCTGTTTTTT.

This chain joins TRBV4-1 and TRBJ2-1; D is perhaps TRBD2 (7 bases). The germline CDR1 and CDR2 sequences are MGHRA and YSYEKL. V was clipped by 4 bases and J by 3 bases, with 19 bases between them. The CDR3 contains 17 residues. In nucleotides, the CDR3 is TGCGCCAGCAGCCGGGGGGGGCTAGTTTTGGTCTACAATGAGCAGTTCTTC. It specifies CASSRGGLVLVYNEQFF.

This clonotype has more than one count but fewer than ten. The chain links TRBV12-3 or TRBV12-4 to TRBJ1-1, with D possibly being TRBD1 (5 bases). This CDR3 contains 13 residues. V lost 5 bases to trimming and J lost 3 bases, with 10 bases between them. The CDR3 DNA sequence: TGTGCCAGCAGTGGGGCACAGGACACTGAAGCTTTCTTT. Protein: CASSGAQDTEAFF.

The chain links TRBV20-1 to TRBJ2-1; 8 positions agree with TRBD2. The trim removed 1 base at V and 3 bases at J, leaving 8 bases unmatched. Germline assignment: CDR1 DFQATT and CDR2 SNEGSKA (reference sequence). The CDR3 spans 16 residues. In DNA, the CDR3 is TGCAGTGCTAGAGGCGGTCGGGAGGGGTTCTACAATGAGCAGTTCTTC. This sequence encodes CSARGGREGFYNEQFF.

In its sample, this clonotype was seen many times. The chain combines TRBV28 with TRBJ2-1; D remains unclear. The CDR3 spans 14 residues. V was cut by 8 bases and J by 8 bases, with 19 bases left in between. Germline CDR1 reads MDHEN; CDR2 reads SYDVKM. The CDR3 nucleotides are TGTGCCAGCGCCGAGCTTGTCCTCGGCGATGAGCAGTTCTTC. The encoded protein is CASAELVLGDEQFF. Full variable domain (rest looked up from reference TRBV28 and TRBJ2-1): DVKVTQSSRYLVKRTGEKVFLECVQDMDHENMFWYRQDPGLGLRLIYFSYDVKMKEKGDIPEGYSVSREKKERFSLILESASTNQTSMYLCASAELVLGDEQFFGPGTRLTVL.

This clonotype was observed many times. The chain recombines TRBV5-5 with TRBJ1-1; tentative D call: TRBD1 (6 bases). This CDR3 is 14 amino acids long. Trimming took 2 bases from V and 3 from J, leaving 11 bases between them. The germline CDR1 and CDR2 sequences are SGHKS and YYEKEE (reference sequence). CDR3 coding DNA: TGTGCCAGCAGCTTAAGGGGGTTGGACACTGAAGCTTTCTTT. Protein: CASSLRGLDTEAFF. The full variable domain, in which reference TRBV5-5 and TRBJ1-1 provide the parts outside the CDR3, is DAGVTQSPTHLIKTRGQQVTLRCSPISGHKSVSWYQQVLGQGPQFIFQYYEKEERGRGNFPDRFSARQFPNYSSELNVNALLLGDSALYLCASSLRGLDTEAFFGQGTRLTVV.

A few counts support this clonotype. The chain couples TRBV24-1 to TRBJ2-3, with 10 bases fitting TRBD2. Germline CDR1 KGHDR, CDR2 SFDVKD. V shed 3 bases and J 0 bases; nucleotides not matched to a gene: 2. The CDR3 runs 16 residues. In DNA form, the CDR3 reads TGTGCCACCAGTGATGCGACTAGCGGGAGCACAGATACGCAGTATTTT. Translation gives CATSDATSGSTDTQYF.

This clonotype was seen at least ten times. This chain's CDR3 is CASSQWAGKAFF. CDR3 nucleotides: TGTGCCAGCAGCCAATGGGCGGGGAAAGCTTTCTTT. This chain links TRBV14 with TRBJ1-1; no firm D call. Germline V gene data show CDR1 as SGHDN and CDR2 as FVKESK. V was cut by 2 bases and J by 9 bases, with 10 bases left in between. CDR3 length: 12 residues.

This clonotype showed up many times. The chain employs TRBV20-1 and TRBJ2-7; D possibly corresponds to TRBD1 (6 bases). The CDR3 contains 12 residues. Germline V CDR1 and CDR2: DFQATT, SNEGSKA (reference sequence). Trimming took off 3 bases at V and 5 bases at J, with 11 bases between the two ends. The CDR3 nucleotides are TGCAGTGCTAGTCAGGGGTTGAACGAGCAGTACTTC. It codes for CSASQGLNEQYF.